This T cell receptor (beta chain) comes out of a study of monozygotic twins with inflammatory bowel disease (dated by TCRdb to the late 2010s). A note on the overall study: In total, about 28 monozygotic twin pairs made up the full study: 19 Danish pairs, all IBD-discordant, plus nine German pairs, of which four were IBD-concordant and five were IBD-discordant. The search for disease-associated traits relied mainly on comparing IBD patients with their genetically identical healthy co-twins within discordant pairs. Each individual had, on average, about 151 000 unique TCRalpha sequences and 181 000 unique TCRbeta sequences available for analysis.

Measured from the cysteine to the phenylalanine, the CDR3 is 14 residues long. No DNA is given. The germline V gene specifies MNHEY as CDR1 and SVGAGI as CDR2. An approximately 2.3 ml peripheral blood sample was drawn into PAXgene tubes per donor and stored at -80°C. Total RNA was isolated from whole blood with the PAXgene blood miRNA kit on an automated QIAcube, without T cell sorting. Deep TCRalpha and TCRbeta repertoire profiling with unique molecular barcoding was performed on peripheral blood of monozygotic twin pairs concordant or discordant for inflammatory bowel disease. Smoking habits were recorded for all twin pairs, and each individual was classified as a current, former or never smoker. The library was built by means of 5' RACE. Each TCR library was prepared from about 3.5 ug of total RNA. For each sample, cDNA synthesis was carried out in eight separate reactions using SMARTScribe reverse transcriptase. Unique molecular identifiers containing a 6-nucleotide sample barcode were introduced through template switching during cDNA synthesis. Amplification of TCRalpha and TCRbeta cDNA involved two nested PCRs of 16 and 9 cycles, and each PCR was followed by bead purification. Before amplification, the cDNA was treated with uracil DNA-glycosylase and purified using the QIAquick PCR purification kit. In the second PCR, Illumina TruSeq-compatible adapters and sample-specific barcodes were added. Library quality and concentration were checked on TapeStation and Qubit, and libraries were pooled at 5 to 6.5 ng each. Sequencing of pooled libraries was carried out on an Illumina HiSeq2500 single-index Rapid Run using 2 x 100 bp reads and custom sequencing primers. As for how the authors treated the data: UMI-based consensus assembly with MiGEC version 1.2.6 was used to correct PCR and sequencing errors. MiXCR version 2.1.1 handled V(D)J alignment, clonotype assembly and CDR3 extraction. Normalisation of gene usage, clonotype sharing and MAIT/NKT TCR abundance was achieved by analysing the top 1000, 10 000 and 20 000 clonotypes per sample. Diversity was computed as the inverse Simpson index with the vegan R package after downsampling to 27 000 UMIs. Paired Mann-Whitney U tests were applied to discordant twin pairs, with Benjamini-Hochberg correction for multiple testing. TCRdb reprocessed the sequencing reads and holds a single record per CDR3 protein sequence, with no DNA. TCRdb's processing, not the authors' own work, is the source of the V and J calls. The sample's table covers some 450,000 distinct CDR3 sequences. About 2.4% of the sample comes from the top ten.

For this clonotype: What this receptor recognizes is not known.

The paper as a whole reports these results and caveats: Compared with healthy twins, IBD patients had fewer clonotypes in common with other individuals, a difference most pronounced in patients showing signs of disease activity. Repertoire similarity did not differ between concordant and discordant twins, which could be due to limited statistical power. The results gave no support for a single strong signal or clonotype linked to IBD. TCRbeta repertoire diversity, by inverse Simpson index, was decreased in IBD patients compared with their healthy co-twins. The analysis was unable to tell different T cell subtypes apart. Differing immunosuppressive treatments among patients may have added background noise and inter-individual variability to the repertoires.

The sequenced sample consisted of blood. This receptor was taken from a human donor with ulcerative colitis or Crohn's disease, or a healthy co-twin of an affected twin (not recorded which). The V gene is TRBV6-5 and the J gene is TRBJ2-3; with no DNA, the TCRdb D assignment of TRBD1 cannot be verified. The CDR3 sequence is CASSYGGSTDTQYF.